The clone carrying this TCR beta chain has just one count. Its target is not known. These data are taken from a study of cytomegalovirus exposure and HLA in healthy donors. PCR primers comprised 60 Vbeta and 13 Jbeta primers. Sequenced by immunoSEQ multiplex PCR; TCRdb stores in-frame clones only, minus some. This sample has over 150,000 clones; 80% to 90% occur once, and the top ten carry under 1.5%. Study-wide findings and caveats: A later look showed TCR association rates differing by HLA locus, highest for DRB1 and lowest for HLA-C. HLA allele associations emerged for around 15,000 TCR beta sequences in a later analysis, at 0.05 false discovery rate. In all likelihood, a cluster of highly shared sequence variants was a sequencing artifact.

After removal of 6 bases from V and 6 bases from J, the junction contained 9 bases not matched to a gene. The CDR3 length is 16 residues. CDR1 is LNHDA and CDR2 is SQIVND in the germline V gene (reference sequence). The chain recombines TRBV19 with TRBJ2-2; 11 nucleotides agree with TRBD2. The material sequenced was PBMCs. The sequence derives from a girl aged 2-10 years in good health and CMV-seropositive. CDR3 protein: CASSSRGTSGPGELFF. CDR3 bases: TGTGCCAGTAGCAGCCGCGGGACTAGCGGTCCCGGGGAGCTGTTTTTT.